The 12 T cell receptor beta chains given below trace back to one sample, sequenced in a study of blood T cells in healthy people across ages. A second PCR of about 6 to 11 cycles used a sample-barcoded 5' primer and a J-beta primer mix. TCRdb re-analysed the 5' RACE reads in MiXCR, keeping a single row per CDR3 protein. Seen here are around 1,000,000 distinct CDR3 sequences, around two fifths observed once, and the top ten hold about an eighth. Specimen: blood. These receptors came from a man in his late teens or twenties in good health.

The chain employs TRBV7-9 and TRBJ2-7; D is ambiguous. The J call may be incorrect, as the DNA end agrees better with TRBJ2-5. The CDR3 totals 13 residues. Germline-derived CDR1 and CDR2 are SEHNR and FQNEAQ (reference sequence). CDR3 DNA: TGTGCCAGCAGCGTAGGATTCGTAGAGACCCAGTACTTC. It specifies CASSVGFVETQYF.

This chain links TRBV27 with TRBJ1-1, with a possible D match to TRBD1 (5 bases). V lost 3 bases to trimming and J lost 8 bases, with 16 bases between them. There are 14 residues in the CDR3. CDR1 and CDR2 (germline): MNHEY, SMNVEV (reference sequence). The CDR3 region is CASSLGGALTEAFF. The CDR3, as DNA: TGTGCCAGCAGTTTGGGAGGGGCTTTAACGGAAGCTTTCTTT.

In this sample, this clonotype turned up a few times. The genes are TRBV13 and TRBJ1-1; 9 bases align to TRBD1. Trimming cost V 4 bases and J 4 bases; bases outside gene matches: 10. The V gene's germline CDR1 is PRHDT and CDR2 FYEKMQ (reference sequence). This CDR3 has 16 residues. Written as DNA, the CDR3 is TGTGCCAGCAGCTCTAGACAGGGGGGATTTCGCACTGAAGCTTTCTTT. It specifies CASSSRQGGFRTEAFF. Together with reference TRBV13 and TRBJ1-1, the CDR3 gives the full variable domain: AAGVIQSPRHLIKEKRETATLKCYPIPRHDTVYWYQQGPGQDPQFLISFYEKMQSDKGSIPDRFSAQQFSDYHSELNMSSLELGDSALYFCASSSRQGGFRTEAFFGQGTRLTVV.

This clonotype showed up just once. The CDR3 spells CASRATGGFEKLFF. For the CDR3, the DNA is TGTGCCAGCAGGGCGACAGGGGGATTTGAAAAACTGTTTTTT. This rearrangement joins TRBV2 to TRBJ1-4, with TRBD1 matching over 9 bases. After removal of 6 bases from V and 7 bases from J, the junction contained 6 bases not matched to a gene. CDR3 length: 14 amino acids. Germline CDR1 is SNHLY and CDR2 is FYNNEI.

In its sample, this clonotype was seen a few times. The CDR3 DNA sequence: TGTGCCAGCAGCACGACAGAGGACTCCAAAAACATTCAGTACTTC. Residues: CASSTTEDSKNIQYF. This chain uses TRBV13 with TRBJ2-4; D possibly uses TRBD1 or TRBD2 (5 bases each). The germline V gene has CDR1 PRHDT and CDR2 FYEKMQ (reference sequence). V was trimmed by 5 bases and J by 2 bases, leaving 13 bases between them. CDR3 length: 15 amino acids. The complete variable domain, with remaining parts taken from reference TRBV13 and TRBJ2-4, reads AAGVIQSPRHLIKEKRETATLKCYPIPRHDTVYWYQQGPGQDPQFLISFYEKMQSDKGSIPDRFSAQQFSDYHSELNMSSLELGDSALYFCASSTTEDSKNIQYFGAGTRLSVL.

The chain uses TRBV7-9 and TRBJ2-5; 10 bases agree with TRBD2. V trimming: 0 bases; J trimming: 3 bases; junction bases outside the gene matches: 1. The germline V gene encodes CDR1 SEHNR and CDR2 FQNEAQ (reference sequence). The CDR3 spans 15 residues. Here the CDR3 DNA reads TGTGCCAGCAGCTTAGCTACTAGCGGGAAAGAGACCCAGTACTTC. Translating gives CASSLATSGKETQYF.

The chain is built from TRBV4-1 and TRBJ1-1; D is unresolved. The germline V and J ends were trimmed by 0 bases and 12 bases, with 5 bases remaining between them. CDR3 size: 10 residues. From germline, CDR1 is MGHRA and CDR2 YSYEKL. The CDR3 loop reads CASSQDRTFF. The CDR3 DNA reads TGCGCCAGCAGCCAAGATAGAACTTTCTTT.

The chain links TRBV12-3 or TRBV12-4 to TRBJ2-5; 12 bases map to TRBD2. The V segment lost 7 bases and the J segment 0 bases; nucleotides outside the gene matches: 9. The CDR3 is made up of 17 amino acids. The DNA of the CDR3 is TGTGCCAGCAACTCGGGACTAGCGGGTGAATACCAAGAGACCCAGTACTTC. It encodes CASNSGLAGEYQETQYF.

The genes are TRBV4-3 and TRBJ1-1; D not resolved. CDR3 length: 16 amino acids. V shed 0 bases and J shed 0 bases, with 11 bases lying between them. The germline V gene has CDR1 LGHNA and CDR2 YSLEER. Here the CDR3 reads CASSQDPGRLNTEAFF. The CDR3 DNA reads TGCGCCAGCAGCCAAGATCCGGGCAGGCTGAACACTGAAGCTTTCTTT.

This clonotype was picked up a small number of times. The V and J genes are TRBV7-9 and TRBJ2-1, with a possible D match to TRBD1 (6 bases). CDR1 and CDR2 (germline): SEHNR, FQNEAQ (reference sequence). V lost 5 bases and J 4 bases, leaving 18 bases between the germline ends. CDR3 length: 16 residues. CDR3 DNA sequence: TGTGCCAGCAGCCCTCCCCCCAGGGGAAAATACAATGAGCAGTTCTTC. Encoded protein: CASSPPPRGKYNEQFF.

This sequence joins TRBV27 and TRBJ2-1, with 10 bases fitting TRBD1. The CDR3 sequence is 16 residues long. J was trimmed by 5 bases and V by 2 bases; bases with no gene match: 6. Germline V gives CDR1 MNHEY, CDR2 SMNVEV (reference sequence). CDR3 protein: CASSLPPGTGDNEQFF. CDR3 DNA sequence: TGTGCCAGCAGTTTACCCCCCGGGACAGGGGACAATGAGCAGTTCTTC.

CDR3 in amino acids: CSASPIPATGEGNTIYF. CDR3 DNA: TGCAGTGCTAGTCCCATCCCCGCCACAGGGGAAGGAAACACCATATATTTT. The rearrangement joins TRBV20-1 to TRBJ1-3; 7 bases align to TRBD1. Trimming cost V 3 bases and J 4 bases; bases outside gene matches: 15. This CDR3 region has 17 residues. Germline loops: CDR1 DFQATT, CDR2 SNEGSKA (reference sequence).